One and the same sample provided the 14 T cell receptor beta chains below, sequenced in a study of cytomegalovirus exposure and HLA in healthy donors. PCR used 60 Vbeta primers and 13 Jbeta primers. This table comes from immunoSEQ multiplex PCR, and its TCRdb copy is limited to in-frame clones, with some not included. The sample has 100,000 to 150,000 clones, roughly 74% seen once. Sequenced sample: PBMCs. All receptors derive from a woman in her forties or fifties in good health and CMV-seropositive.

The chain joins TRBV7-9 to TRBJ2-1; TRBD2 matches 8 bases. The germline CDR1 and CDR2 sequences are SEHNR and FQNEAQ (reference sequence). Trimming cost V 5 bases and J 9 bases; bases outside gene matches: 15. CDR3 size: 16 residues. The CDR3 DNA is TGTGCCAGCAGCCCGTACTTTGCGGGGGGTCCCGGTGAGCAGTTCTTC. This codes for CASSPYFAGGPGEQFF. Drawing the rest from reference TRBV7-9 and TRBJ2-1, the complete variable domain is DTGVSQNPRHKITKRGQNVTFRCDPISEHNRLYWYRQTLGQGPEFLTYFQNEAQLEKSRLLSDRFSAERPKGSFSTLEIQRTEQGDSAMYLCASSPYFAGGPGEQFFGPGTRLTVL.

This chain uses TRBV6-1 with TRBJ2-1; a weak D match, TRBD1 (5 bases). The germline V and J ends were trimmed by 5 bases and 5 bases, with 16 bases remaining between them. Germline loops: CDR1 MNHNS, CDR2 SASEGT. The CDR3 sequence is 15 residues long. The CDR3 DNA sequence: TGTGCCAGCAGTACCCAGGGCAGGGATCACAATGAGCAGTTCTTC. Translation: CASSTQGRDHNEQFF.

The chain links TRBV4-1 to TRBJ1-2, with D tentatively TRBD1 (5 bases). Germline V gene lookup returns CDR1 MGHRA and CDR2 YSYEKL. The V and J ends lost 4 bases and 0 bases respectively, with 15 bases between them. The CDR3 runs to 16 residues. The CDR3 here is CASSPGRTLTNYGYTF. Here the CDR3 DNA reads TGCGCCAGCAGCCCGGGCAGGACATTAACTAACTATGGCTACACCTTC.

This clone was counted between two and nine times. Other DNA variants within this sample encode the same CDR3. V gene TRBV19 combines with J gene TRBJ1-6, with TRBD1 identical over 9 bases. The junction had 10 bases not matched to a gene; V was cut back by 11 bases and J by 5 bases. Germline CDR1 is LNHDA and CDR2 is SQIVND (reference sequence). CDR3 length equals 15 residues. The CDR3 sequence: CASTRGDRDNSPLHF. In DNA, the CDR3 is TGTGCCTCCACTCGGGGGGACAGGGATAATTCACCCCTCCACTTT.

This clone showed up just a few times. The chain couples TRBV7-2 to TRBJ1-1; D not certain. The CDR3 consists of 13 residues. Germline CDR1 and CDR2: SGHTA and FQGNSA. Trimming stripped 1 base from V and 8 bases from J, with 11 bases between. CDR3 in amino acids: CASSLDGRPEAFF. The CDR3 coding sequence is TGTGCCAGCAGCTTAGATGGCAGGCCCGAAGCTTTCTTT.

This chain uses TRBV6-5 with TRBJ1-2; D remains unclear. The length of the CDR3 is 11 residues. The V end lost 4 bases, the J end lost 7 bases, and 7 bases lay between the germline ends. Germline loops: CDR1 MNHEY, CDR2 SVGAGI. The CDR3 region has the DNA TGTGCCAGCAGTTCGGCGGGTGGCTACACCTTC. As protein: CASSSAGGYTF.

This chain links TRBV6-6 with TRBJ1-1, with a possible D match to TRBD1 (6 bases). The CDR3 runs 16 residues. The germline V gene has CDR1 MNHNY and CDR2 SVGAGI (reference sequence). Trimming pared 0 bases from V and 0 bases from J, leaving 11 bases between. The DNA of the CDR3 is TGTGCCAGCAGTTACTCGGCGGACAGACTGAACACTGAAGCTTTCTTT. Protein: CASSYSADRLNTEAFF.

The chain has TRBV30 and TRBJ1-5; D might be TRBD1 (5 bases). The germline CDR1 and CDR2 sequences are GTSNPN and SVGIG (reference sequence). The CDR3 spans 13 residues. V lost 2 bases to trimming and J lost 5 bases, with 10 bases between them. CDR3 region: CAWSPTGDQPQHF. The CDR3 region has the DNA TGTGCCTGGAGTCCGACGGGGGATCAGCCCCAGCATTTT.

V gene TRBV18 combines with J gene TRBJ2-7; D possibly corresponds to TRBD2 (6 bases). This CDR3 is 14 amino acids long. CDR1 and CDR2 (germline): KGHSH, LQKENI. Trimming left V 6 bases short and J 0 bases short, with 12 bases between. This CDR3 reads CASSRESSSYEQYF. CDR3 sequence (DNA): TGTGCCAGCTCCCGGGAGTCGAGCTCCTACGAGCAGTACTTC.

The chain has TRBV5-1 and TRBJ1-1; D is undetermined. Trimming cost V 7 bases and J 1 base, with 11 bases left between them. Per germline, CDR1 SGHRS and CDR2 YFSETQ. The CDR3 is 13 amino acids. The CDR3: CASRRGGNTEAFF. The CDR3 nucleotides read TGCGCCAGCCGGCGGGGAGGGAACACTGAAGCTTTCTTT.

The chain employs TRBV29-1 and TRBJ2-5; 8 positions match TRBD2. The J call may be wrong; the DNA end is better matched by TRBJ2-7. The CDR3 consists of 12 residues. Germline lookup yields CDR1 SQVTM and CDR2 ANQGSEA. In DNA form, the CDR3 reads TGCAGCGCCCGGGAGGGGTCCCACGAGCAGTACTTC. Protein: CSAREGSHEQYF.

This chain uses TRBV7-2 with TRBJ2-3, with a tentative D call TRBD2 (5 bases). The length of the CDR3 is 15 residues. Germline V gives CDR1 SGHTA, CDR2 FQGNSA. V was shortened by 0 bases and J by 3 bases, with 10 bases between the two germline ends. The CDR3 is CASSLARTRTDTQYF. The CDR3 region has the DNA TGTGCCAGCAGCTTAGCGCGAACTAGAACAGATACGCAGTATTTT.

This chain links TRBV11-2 with TRBJ2-7, with 7 bases lining up with TRBD1. The CDR3 consists of 14 residues. Germline V gene sequence: CDR1 SGHAT, CDR2 FQNNGV. V trimming: 3 bases; J trimming: 4 bases; junction bases outside the gene matches: 6. The chain's CDR3 is CASSFSGTVYEQYF. CDR3 coding DNA: TGTGCCAGCAGCTTTTCCGGGACAGTATACGAGCAGTACTTC.

The CDR3 sequence is CASTSSATYEQYF. The DNA for the CDR3 is TGTGCCAGCACAAGTTCTGCCACATACGAGCAGTACTTC. The chain uses TRBV6-5 and TRBJ2-7; D remains ambiguous. Trimming pared 7 bases from V and 4 bases from J, leaving 14 bases between. Germline lookup yields CDR1 MNHEY and CDR2 SVGAGI. The length of the CDR3 is 13 residues.